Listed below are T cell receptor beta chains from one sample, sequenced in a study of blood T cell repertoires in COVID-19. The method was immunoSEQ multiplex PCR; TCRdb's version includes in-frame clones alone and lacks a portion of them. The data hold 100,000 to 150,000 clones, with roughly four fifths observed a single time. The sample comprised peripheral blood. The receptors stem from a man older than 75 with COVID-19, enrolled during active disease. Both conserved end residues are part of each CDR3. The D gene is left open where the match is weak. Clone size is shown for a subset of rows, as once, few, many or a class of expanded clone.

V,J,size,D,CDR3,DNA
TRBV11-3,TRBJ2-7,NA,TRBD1,CASSPGQGTYEQYF,TGTGCCAGCAGCCCCGGACAGGGTACCTACGAGCAGTACTTC
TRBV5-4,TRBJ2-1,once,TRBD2,CASSLATSASSYNEQFF,TGTGCCAGCAGCTTGGCCACTAGCGCGAGCTCCTACAATGAGCAGTTCTTC
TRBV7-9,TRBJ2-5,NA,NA,CASVQETQYF,TGTGCCAGCGTACAAGAGACCCAGTACTTC
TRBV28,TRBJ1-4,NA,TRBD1,CASSLRGTGFGEKLFF,TGTGCCAGCAGTTTAAGGGGGACAGGCTTTGGTGAAAAACTGTTTTTT
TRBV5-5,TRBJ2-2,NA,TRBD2,CASSFRLAGGAGELFF,TGTGCCAGCAGCTTTCGGCTAGCGGGAGGAGCGGGGGAGCTGTTTTTT
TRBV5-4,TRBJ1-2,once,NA,CASSLGGDNYGYTF,TGTGCCAGCAGCTTGGGGGGGGACAACTATGGCTACACCTTC
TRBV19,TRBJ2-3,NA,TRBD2,CASSSDTSGRGVTQYF,TGTGCCAGTAGTTCCGACACTAGCGGGAGGGGAGTCACGCAGTATTTT
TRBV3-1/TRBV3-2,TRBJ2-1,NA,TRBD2,CASSQDRLARANEQFF,TGTGCCAGCAGCCAAGATCGACTAGCGAGAGCCAATGAGCAGTTCTTC
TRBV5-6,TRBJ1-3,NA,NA,CASSLYPGHLSGNTIYF,TGTGCCAGCAGCTTGTACCCGGGACACCTCTCTGGAAACACCATATATTTT
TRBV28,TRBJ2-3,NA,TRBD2,CASSLYSGLAGSSTDTQYF,TGTGCCAGCAGTTTATATTCGGGACTAGCGGGTTCTAGCACAGATACGCAGTATTTT
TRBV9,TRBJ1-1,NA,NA,CASSPTTGYYEAFF,TGTGCCAGCAGCCCAACGACAGGATATTATGAAGCTTTCTTT
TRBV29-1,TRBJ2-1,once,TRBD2,CSVEKGSGIPEQFF,TGCAGCGTTGAAAAGGGTAGCGGGATACCTGAGCAGTTCTTC
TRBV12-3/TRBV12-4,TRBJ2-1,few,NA,CASSFGTFSFF,TGTGCCAGCAGTTTTGGCACGTTTTCGTTCTTC
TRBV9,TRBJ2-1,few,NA,CASSVDERSSYNEQFF,TGTGCCAGCAGCGTAGACGAGAGGAGCTCCTACAATGAGCAGTTCTTC
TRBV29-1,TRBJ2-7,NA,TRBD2,CSVLGGVAYEQYF,TGCAGCGTTCTCGGGGGGGTCGCCTACGAGCAGTACTTC
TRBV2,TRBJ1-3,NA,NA,CASSGTASGNTIYF,TGTGCCAGCAGTGGGACAGCCTCTGGAAACACCATATATTTT
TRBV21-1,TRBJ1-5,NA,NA,CASSIDGMGGKQPQHF,TGTGCCAGCAGCATAGATGGAATGGGAGGGAAGCAGCCCCAGCATTTT
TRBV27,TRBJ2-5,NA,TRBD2,CASSPSWIAGVIQYF,TGTGCCAGCAGTCCCTCCTGGATAGCGGGAGTAATACAGTACTTC
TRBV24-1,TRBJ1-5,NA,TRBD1,CATSAGWTGSNQPQHF,TGTGCCACCAGTGCCGGTTGGACAGGGAGCAATCAGCCCCAGCATTTT